One T cell receptor beta chain is described in this entry. The record originates from a study of technical replicates of blood from several donors. Germline CDR1 reads MGHRA; CDR2 reads YSYEKL. CDR3 length: 16 residues. V was pared by 3 bases and J by 2 bases, with 7 bases of the junction left unmatched. Method: immunoSEQ multiplex PCR; TCRdb's copy keeps in-frame clones and lacks some. The sample shows under 95,000 clones, 91% of them seen only once. The sequencing input was T cells isolated from PBMCs. This rearrangement joins TRBV4-1 to TRBJ2-7; 10 bases are a match to TRBD1. The receptor comes from a human donor in good health. Some clones in this sample may be carry-over from other donors' samples. CDR3 protein: CASSHPPGQGTYEQYF. The DNA for the CDR3 is TGCGCCAGCAGCCATCCCCCGGGACAGGGGACCTACGAGCAGTACTTC.